This T cell receptor (beta chain) was found in a study of blood T cell repertoires in COVID-19. Study at large: Both acute and convalescent COVID-19 samples were obtained from the United States, Italy and Spain.

Repertoires were generated with immunoSEQ multiplex PCR, while TCRdb's copy carries only in-frame clones and drops some. The table includes about 100,000 clones, roughly 90% detected once. CDR3 length: 16 amino acids. Germline V gene lookup returns CDR1 MGHRA and CDR2 YSYEKL. V was clipped by 1 base and J by 5 bases; unmatched bases: 4. The TCR originated in a woman aged 60-75 years with acute or convalescent COVID-19. Sequenced: peripheral blood. The chain couples TRBV4-1 to TRBJ2-1, with 11 bases lining up with TRBD2. This CDR3 reads CASSQVTSGRDNEQFF. Written as DNA, the CDR3 is TGCGCCAGCAGCCAAGTCACTAGCGGGAGAGACAATGAGCAGTTCTTC.